These 22 T cell receptor beta chains originate from one sample sequenced in a study of a mutant IDH1 vaccine in newly diagnosed glioma. No cognate antigen is known for these TCRs. As to time point: week 23, last vaccination. In the vaccine, a single dose held 300 ug of the mutant IDH1 20-mer peptide, along with topical imiquimod. TCRdb keeps only in-frame clones here, not all; method: immunoSEQ multiplex PCR. This sample has tens of thousands of clones, with about 85% found just once. Sequencing was performed on PBMCs, taken from a glioma patient whose treatment included an IDH1 peptide vaccine. These receptors were collected from a man aged 30-40 years with glioma.

V is TRBV27 and J is TRBJ2-7, with TRBD2 matching 9 bases. V lost 4 bases and J lost 4; bases outside the gene matches: 8. There are 15 residues in the CDR3. Germline V gives CDR1 MNHEY, CDR2 SMNVEV (reference sequence). The CDR3 nucleotides are TGTGCCAGCAGTTCGTATAGCGGGGGTAATTACGAGCAGTACTTC. It yields the protein CASSSYSGGNYEQYF.

The chain combines TRBV28 with TRBJ2-1, with D possibly being TRBD2 (7 bases). Germline-derived CDR1 and CDR2 are MDHEN and SYDVKM. Trimming left V 1 base short and J 9 bases short, with 19 bases between. The CDR3 extends over 16 amino acids. This CDR3 is CASSLLMMGGGGEQFF. The CDR3 coding sequence is TGTGCCAGCAGTTTATTAATGATGGGAGGGGGAGGTGAGCAGTTCTTC.

The chain uses TRBV6-1 and TRBJ2-7; no firm D call. The germline V gene encodes CDR1 MNHNS and CDR2 SASEGT. Trimming took 5 bases from V and 2 from J, leaving 16 bases between them. The CDR3 sequence is 15 residues long. In nucleotides, the CDR3 is TGTGCCAGCAGTCCTCTCATCCTCCTGGCCTACGAGCAGTACTTC. This sequence encodes CASSPLILLAYEQYF.

The chain joins TRBV12-5 to TRBJ1-5; D remains ambiguous. V was trimmed by 2 bases and J by 2 bases, leaving 4 bases between them. The germline V gene encodes CDR1 LGHNT and CDR2 FRNRAP. The CDR3 has 13 residues. CDR3 residues: CASGLSRNQPQHF. The CDR3 DNA reads TGTGCTAGTGGTTTGTCCCGCAATCAGCCCCAGCATTTT.

The chain uses TRBV9 and TRBJ1-5; D is undetermined. Trimming took off 0 bases at V and 0 bases at J, with 16 bases between the two ends. The CDR3 length is 18 residues. Germline V gives CDR1 SGDLS, CDR2 YYNGEE. The CDR3 DNA sequence: TGTGCCAGCAGCGTAGCCGAAGAAGGCGGCGGTAGCAATCAGCCCCAGCATTTT. It translates to CASSVAEEGGGSNQPQHF.

The chain is built from TRBV6-5 and TRBJ1-2; 9 nucleotides match TRBD1. Trimming at V came to 0 bases and at J to 8 bases, leaving 10 bases not matched to a gene. The CDR3 consists of 16 residues. Germline V gene sequence: CDR1 MNHEY, CDR2 SVGAGI. As DNA, the CDR3 is TGTGCCAGCAGTTACTCCTTTACAGGGGGCGCGTCCGGCTACACCTTC. Residues: CASSYSFTGGASGYTF.

The chain links TRBV11-3 to TRBJ2-2; D might be TRBD2 (5 bases). This CDR3 is built from 14 residues. The germline V and J ends were trimmed by 5 bases and 5 bases, with 12 bases remaining between them. Germline CDR1 and CDR2: SGHNT and YENEEA. DNA for the CDR3: TGTGCCAGCAGCCCAGCGCGGGTAACCGGGGAGCTGTTTTTT. Protein product: CASSPARVTGELFF. The full variable domain, with the rest looked up from reference TRBV11-3 and TRBJ2-2, is EAGVVQSPRYKIIEKKQPVAFWCNPISGHNTLYWYLQNLGQGPELLIRYENEEAVDDSQLPKDRFSAERLKGVDSTLKIQPAELGDSAVYLCASSPARVTGELFFGEGSRLTVL.

The V call is TRBV6-6, the J call TRBJ1-6, with D possibly TRBD1 on 6 matching bases. The CDR3 consists of 15 residues. Deletions cut 2 bases from V and 7 bases from J, with 12 bases between. Germline V gives CDR1 MNHNY, CDR2 SVGAGI (reference sequence). The CDR3 is CASSYTGQVNSPLHF. Here the CDR3 DNA reads TGTGCCAGCAGTTACACGGGACAAGTAAATTCACCCCTCCACTTT.

This clone was recorded a few times. The chain couples TRBV30 to TRBJ1-5; a possible D gene is TRBD1 (5 bases). This CDR3 has 16 residues. V lost 0 bases to trimming and J lost 3 bases, with 15 bases between them. Per the germline V gene, CDR1 is GTSNPN and CDR2 is SVGIG (reference sequence). CDR3 sequence: CAWSVGWGNDNQPQHF. Here the CDR3 DNA reads TGTGCCTGGAGTGTAGGTTGGGGCAACGACAATCAGCCCCAGCATTTT.

The V gene is TRBV7-8, the J gene TRBJ2-1; 10 bases map to TRBD1. This CDR3 has 15 amino acids. CDR1 SGHVS and CDR2 FQNEAQ come from the germline V gene. Trimming took 4 bases from V and 4 from J; bases not matched to a gene: 4. The CDR3 region has the DNA TGTGCCAGCAGCTCGCGACAGGGGGCATACAATGAGCAGTTCTTC. It encodes CASSSRQGAYNEQFF.

The rearrangement links TRBV7-9 to TRBJ1-6; 8 nucleotides align to TRBD1. Germline values: CDR1 SEHNR, CDR2 FQNEAQ (reference sequence). V dropped 5 bases and J dropped 4; count of bases not matched to a gene: 13. This CDR3 has 18 amino acids. Here the CDR3 DNA reads TGTGCCAGCAGCCACAGTCCGACAGGGGCTACATATAATTCACCCCTCCACTTT. It yields the protein CASSHSPTGATYNSPLHF.

The chain carries TRBV4-1 and TRBJ1-1; D uncertain. The V end lost 4 bases, the J end lost 4 bases, and 10 bases lay between the germline ends. The CDR3 is made up of 13 amino acids. The germline gives CDR1 MGHRA, CDR2 YSYEKL. CDR3 sequence reads: CASSLEGTTEAFF. For the CDR3, the DNA is TGCGCCAGCAGCCTAGAAGGCACCACTGAAGCTTTCTTT.

This clone was observed once. The V call is TRBV6-5, the J call TRBJ2-2, with D possibly being TRBD1 or TRBD2 (5 bases each). The germline CDR1 and CDR2 sequences are MNHEY and SVGAGI. The CDR3 length is 14 residues. V lost 6 bases, J lost 8 bases, and 16 bases lay in between. The DNA of the CDR3 is TGTGCCAGCAGCCGGGGCACGATAATTGGGGAGCTGTTTTTT. It is translated as CASSRGTIIGELFF.

The chain links TRBV23-1 to TRBJ2-7, with D perhaps matching TRBD1 or TRBD2 (5 bases each). TRBV23-1 is an ORF; its function is uncertain. Trimming took off 3 bases at V and 3 bases at J, with 12 bases between the two ends. This CDR3 comprises 14 residues. CDR3 protein: CASSHPGGGYEQYF. The DNA of the CDR3 is TGCGCCAGCAGTCACCCCGGTGGGGGCTACGAGCAGTACTTC.

The chain is built from TRBV28 and TRBJ2-1; maybe TRBD1 (6 bases). Between the trimmed V and J ends, which lost 7 bases and 4 bases, there was a span of 11 bases. The length of the CDR3 is 13 residues. Germline loops: CDR1 MDHEN, CDR2 SYDVKM. In nucleotides, the CDR3 is TGTGCCAGCACGGACAGTACGTACAATGAGCAGTTCTTC. Protein product: CASTDSTYNEQFF.

The chain employs TRBV2 and TRBJ1-1, with TRBD1 as a possible D gene (5 bases). Between the trimmed V and J ends, which lost 4 bases and 6 bases, there was a span of 24 bases. The CDR3 totals 17 residues. Germline CDR1 reads SNHLY; CDR2 reads FYNNEI. In DNA form, the CDR3 reads TGTGCCAGCAGTGTACTGTCAGTGGGGGGAGGGAGGCCTGAAGCTTTCTTT. Its translation is CASSVLSVGGGRPEAFF.

This clone was recorded a few times. V gene TRBV6-5 combines with J gene TRBJ1-5, with 7 bases matching TRBD1. This CDR3 has 15 residues. The germline gives CDR1 MNHEY, CDR2 SVGAGI. Germline trimming cut 6 bases from V and 9 bases from J; bases unmatched to any gene: 14. This chain's CDR3 is CASRPLTGTRRPQHF. CDR3 DNA: TGTGCCAGCAGACCATTGACAGGGACCCGTAGGCCCCAGCATTTT.

The chain is built from TRBV5-1 and TRBJ2-7, with 7 bases matching TRBD2. The V gene end was trimmed by 1 base and the J gene end by 2 bases; junction bases not matched to a gene: 6. Germline CDR1 reads SGHRS; CDR2 reads YFSETQ. The CDR3 is 15 residues long. CDR3 loop: CASSLSAGRAYEQYF. The CDR3 region has the DNA TGCGCCAGCAGCTTGTCAGCGGGGAGAGCCTACGAGCAGTACTTC.

This rearrangement joins TRBV7-9 to TRBJ2-5, with D uncertain. The ends were cut back, 2 bases at V and 1 base at J, with 8 bases in the middle. The CDR3 is made up of 14 amino acids. The germline V gene has CDR1 SEHNR and CDR2 FQNEAQ (reference sequence). The CDR3 DNA reads as TGTGCCAGCAGCTTACCATCAATCCAAGAGACCCAGTACTTC. This translates into CASSLPSIQETQYF.

The CDR3 here is CSVVGGNTGELFF. CDR3 nucleotides: TGCAGCGTTGTCGGCGGAAACACCGGGGAGCTGTTTTTT. This chain links TRBV29-1 with TRBJ2-2; the D is unclear. V lost 4 bases to trimming and J lost 2 bases, with 8 bases between them. The CDR3 totals 13 residues. Germline values: CDR1 SQVTM, CDR2 ANQGSEA.

This clone occurred once. The chain is built from TRBV5-1 and TRBJ2-3, with a weak D call TRBD1 (6 bases). Trimming removed 0 bases at V and 0 bases at J, with 8 bases between. The CDR3 has 15 residues. Looked up from germline, CDR1 is SGHRS and CDR2 is YFSETQ. The CDR3 sequence is CASSLGQASTDTQYF. In nucleotides, the CDR3 is TGCGCCAGCAGCTTGGGACAGGCAAGCACAGATACGCAGTATTTT.

V and J are TRBV7-9 and TRBJ2-2; tentative D call: TRBD2 (7 bases). V gave up 0 bases and J gave up 6 bases, with 23 bases separating them. Germline V gene lookup returns CDR1 SEHNR and CDR2 FQNEAQ (reference sequence). This CDR3 region has 19 residues. This CDR3 is CASSLADRSGLELSGELFF. In DNA, the CDR3 is TGTGCCAGCAGCTTAGCGGACAGATCTGGACTAGAACTATCCGGGGAGCTGTTTTTT.